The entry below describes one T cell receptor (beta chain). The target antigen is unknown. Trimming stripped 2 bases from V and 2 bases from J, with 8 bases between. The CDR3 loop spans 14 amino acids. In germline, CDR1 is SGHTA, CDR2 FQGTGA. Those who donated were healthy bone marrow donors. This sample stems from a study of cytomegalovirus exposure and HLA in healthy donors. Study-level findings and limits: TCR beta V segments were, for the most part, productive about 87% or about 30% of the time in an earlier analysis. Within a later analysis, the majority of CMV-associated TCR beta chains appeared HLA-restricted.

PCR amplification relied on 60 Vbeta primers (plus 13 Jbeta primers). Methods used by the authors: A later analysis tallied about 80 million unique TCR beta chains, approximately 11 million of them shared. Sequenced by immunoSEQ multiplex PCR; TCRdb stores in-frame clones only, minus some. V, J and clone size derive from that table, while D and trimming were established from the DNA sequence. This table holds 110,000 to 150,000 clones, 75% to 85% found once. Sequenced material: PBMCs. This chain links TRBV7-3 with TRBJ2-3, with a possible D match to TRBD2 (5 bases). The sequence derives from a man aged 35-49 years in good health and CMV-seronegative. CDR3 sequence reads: CASSLAGITDTQYF. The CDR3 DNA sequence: TGTGCCAGCAGCTTAGCGGGCATCACAGATACGCAGTATTTT.